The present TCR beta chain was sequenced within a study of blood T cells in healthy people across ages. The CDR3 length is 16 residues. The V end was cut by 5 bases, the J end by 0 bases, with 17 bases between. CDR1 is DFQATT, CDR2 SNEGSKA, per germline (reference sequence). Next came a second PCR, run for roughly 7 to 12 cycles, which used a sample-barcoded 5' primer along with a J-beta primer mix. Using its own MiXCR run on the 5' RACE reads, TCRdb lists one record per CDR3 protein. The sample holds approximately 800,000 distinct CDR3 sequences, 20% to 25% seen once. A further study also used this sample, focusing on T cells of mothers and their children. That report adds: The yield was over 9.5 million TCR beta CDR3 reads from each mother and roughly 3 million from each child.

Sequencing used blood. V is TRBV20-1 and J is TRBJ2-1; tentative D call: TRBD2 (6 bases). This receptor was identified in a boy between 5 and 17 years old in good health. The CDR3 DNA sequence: TGCAGTGCTCGCTTAGCGGAGCCAGGCTCCTACAATGAGCAGTTCTTC. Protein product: CSARLAEPGSYNEQFF.